This T cell receptor beta chain was identified in a study of cytomegalovirus exposure and HLA in healthy donors. The PCR contained 60 Vbeta and 13 Jbeta primers. This table comes from immunoSEQ multiplex PCR, and its TCRdb copy is limited to in-frame clones, with some not included. The repertoire holds about 120,000 clones, with around 80% as singletons. CDR3 length: 16 amino acids. The V and J ends lost 9 bases and 5 bases, in that order; junction bases with no gene match: 15. Germline CDR1 and CDR2: LNHDA and SQIVND (reference sequence). This clone has more than one count but fewer than ten. The chain combines TRBV19 with TRBJ2-1; 8 nucleotides align to TRBD1. The clonotype was recovered from a woman aged 18-30 years in good health and CMV-seronegative. The sequenced sample consisted of PBMCs. CDR3 sequence reads: CARDWGGDRFNNEQFF. CDR3 in DNA: TGTGCCAGGGACTGGGGCGGGGACAGGTTCAACAATGAGCAGTTCTTC.